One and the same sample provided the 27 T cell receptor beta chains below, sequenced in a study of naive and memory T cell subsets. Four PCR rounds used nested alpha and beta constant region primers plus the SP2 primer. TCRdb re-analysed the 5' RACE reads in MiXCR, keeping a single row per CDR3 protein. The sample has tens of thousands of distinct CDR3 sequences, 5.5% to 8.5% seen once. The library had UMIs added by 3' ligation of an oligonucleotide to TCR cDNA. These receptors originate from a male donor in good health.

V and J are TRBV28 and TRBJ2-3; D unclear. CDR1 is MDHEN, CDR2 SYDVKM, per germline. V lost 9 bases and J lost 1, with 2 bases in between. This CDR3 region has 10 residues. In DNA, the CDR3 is TGTGCCAGTTGCACAGATACGCAGTATTTT. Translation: CASCTDTQYF.

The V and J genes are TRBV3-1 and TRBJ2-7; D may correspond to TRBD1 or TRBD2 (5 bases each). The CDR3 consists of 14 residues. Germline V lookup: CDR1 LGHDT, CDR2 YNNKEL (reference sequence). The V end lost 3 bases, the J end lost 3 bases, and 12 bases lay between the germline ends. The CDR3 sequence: CASSQQGELYEQYF. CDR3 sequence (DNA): TGTGCCAGCAGCCAGCAGGGAGAGCTCTACGAGCAGTACTTC.

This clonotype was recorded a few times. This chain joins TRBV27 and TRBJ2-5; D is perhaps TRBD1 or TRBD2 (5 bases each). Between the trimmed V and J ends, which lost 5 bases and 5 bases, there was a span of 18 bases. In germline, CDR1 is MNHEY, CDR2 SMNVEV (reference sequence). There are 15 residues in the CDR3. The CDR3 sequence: CASSPTLRDVETQYF. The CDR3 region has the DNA TGTGCCAGCAGTCCGACGCTCCGGGACGTCGAGACCCAGTACTTC.

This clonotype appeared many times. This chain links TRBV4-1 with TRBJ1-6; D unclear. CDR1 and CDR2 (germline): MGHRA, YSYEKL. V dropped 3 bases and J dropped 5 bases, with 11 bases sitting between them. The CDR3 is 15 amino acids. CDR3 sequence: CASSHPVGDNSPLHF. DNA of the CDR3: TGCGCCAGCAGCCATCCCGTCGGGGATAATTCACCCCTCCACTTT.

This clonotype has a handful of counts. The chain's CDR3 is CASSPTRNYGYTF. The CDR3 DNA reads TGTGCCAGCAGCCCGACTCGGAACTATGGCTACACCTTC. The chain recombines TRBV12-3 or TRBV12-4 with TRBJ1-2; D is ambiguous. There are 13 residues in the CDR3. Trimming stripped 6 bases from V and 2 bases from J, with 10 bases between.

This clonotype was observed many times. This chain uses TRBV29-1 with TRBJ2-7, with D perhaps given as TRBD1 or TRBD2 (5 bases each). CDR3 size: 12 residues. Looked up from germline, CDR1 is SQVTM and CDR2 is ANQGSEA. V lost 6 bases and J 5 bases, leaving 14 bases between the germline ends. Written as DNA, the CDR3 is TGCAGCGTGGGGACCCGGGGCCACGAGCAGTACTTC. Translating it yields CSVGTRGHEQYF.

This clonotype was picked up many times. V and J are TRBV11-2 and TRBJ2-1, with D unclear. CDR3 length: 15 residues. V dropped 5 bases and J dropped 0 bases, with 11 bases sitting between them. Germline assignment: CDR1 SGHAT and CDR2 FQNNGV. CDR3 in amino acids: CASSAAASSYNEQFF. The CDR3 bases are TGTGCCAGCAGCGCGGCAGCCAGCTCCTACAATGAGCAGTTCTTC.

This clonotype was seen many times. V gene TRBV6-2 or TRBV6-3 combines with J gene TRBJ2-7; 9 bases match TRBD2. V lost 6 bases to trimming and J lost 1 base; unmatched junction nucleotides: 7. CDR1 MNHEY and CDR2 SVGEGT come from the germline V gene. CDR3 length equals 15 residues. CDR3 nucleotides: TGTGCCAGCAGCCCCGGCAGCGGGGGGTCCTACGAGCAGTACTTC. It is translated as CASSPGSGGSYEQYF.

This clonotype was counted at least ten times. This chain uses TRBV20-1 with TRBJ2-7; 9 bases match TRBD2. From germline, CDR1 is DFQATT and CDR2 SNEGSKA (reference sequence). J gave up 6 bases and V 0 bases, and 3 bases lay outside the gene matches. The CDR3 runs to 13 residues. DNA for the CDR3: TGCAGTGCTAGAGAGGCGGGAGGGCGCGAGCAGTACTTC. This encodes CSAREAGGREQYF.

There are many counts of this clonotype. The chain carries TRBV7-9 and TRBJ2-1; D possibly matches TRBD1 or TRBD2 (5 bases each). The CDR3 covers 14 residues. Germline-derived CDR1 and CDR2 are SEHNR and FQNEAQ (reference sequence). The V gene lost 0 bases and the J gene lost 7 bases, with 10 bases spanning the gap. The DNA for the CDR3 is TGTGCCAGCAGCTTAGCTGAGGGGTGGAATGAGCAGTTCTTC. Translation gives CASSLAEGWNEQFF. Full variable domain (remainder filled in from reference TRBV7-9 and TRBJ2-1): DTGVSQNPRHKITKRGQNVTFRCDPISEHNRLYWYRQTLGQGPEFLTYFQNEAQLEKSRLLSDRFSAERPKGSFSTLEIQRTEQGDSAMYLCASSLAEGWNEQFFGPGTRLTVL.

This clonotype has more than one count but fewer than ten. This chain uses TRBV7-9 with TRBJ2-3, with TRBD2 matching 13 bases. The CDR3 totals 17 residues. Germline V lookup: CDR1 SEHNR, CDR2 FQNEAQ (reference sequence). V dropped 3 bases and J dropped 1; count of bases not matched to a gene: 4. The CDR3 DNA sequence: TGTGCCAGCAGCTTGGGACTAGCGGGATTTCGCACAGATACGCAGTATTTT. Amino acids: CASSLGLAGFRTDTQYF.

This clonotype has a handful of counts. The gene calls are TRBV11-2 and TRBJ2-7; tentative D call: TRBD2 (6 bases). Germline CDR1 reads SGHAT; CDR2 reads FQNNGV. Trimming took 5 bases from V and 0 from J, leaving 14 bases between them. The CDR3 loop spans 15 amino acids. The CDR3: CASSIRDSLSYEQYF. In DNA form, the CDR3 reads TGTGCCAGCAGCATCAGGGACTCGCTCTCCTACGAGCAGTACTTC.

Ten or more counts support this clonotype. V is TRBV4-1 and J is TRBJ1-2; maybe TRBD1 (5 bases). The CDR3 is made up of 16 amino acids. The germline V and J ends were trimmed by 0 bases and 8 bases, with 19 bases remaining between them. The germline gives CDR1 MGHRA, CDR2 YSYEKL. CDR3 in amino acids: CASSQELSRGSGGYTF. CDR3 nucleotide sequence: TGCGCCAGCAGCCAAGAACTCTCGAGGGGAAGTGGAGGCTACACCTTC.

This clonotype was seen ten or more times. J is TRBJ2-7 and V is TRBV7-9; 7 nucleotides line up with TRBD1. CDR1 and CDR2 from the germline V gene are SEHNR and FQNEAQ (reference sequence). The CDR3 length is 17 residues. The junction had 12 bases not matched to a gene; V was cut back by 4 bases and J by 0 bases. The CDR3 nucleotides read TGTGCCAGCAGCTCCTGGGGCCTCGGGACAGACTCCTACGAGCAGTACTTC. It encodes CASSSWGLGTDSYEQYF. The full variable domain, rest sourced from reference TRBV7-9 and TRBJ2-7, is DTGVSQNPRHKITKRGQNVTFRCDPISEHNRLYWYRQTLGQGPEFLTYFQNEAQLEKSRLLSDRFSAERPKGSFSTLEIQRTEQGDSAMYLCASSSWGLGTDSYEQYFGPGTRLTVT.

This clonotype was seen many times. Here the CDR3 reads CSVLTESSYNEQFF. The DNA for the CDR3 is TGCAGCGTTCTGACAGAAAGCTCCTACAATGAGCAGTTCTTC. The rearrangement uses TRBV29-1 and TRBJ2-1; D possibly corresponds to TRBD1 (5 bases). The germline CDR1 and CDR2 sequences are SQVTM and ANQGSEA. V was pared by 5 bases and J by 0 bases, with 11 bases between. The CDR3 contains 14 residues.

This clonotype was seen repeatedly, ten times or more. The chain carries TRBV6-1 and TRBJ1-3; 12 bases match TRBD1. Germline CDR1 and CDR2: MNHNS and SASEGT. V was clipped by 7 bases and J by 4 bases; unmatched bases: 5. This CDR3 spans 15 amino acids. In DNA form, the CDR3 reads TGTGCCAGCACACGGGACAGGGGGCTCGGAAACACCATATATTTT. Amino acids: CASTRDRGLGNTIYF.

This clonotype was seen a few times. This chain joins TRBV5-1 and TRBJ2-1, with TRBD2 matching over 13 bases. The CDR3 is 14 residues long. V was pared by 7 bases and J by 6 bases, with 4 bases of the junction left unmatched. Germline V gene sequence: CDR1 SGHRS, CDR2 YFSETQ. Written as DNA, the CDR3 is TGCGCCAGCTCCGGACTAGCGGGAGTCAATGAGCAGTTCTTC. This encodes CASSGLAGVNEQFF.

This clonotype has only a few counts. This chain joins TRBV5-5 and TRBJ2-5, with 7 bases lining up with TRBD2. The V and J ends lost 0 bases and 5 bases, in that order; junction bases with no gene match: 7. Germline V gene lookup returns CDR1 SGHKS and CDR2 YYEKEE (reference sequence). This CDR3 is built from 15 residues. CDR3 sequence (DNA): TGTGCCAGCAGCTTGGGAAGCGGGGCGGGGGAGACCCAGTACTTC. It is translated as CASSLGSGAGETQYF.

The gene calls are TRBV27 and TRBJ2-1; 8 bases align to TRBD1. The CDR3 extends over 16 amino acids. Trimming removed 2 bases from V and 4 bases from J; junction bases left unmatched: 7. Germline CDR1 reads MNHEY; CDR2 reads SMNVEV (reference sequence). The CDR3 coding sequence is TGTGCCAGCAGTTTACAGGGGGCCCTGTCTTACAATGAGCAGTTCTTC. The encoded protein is CASSLQGALSYNEQFF.

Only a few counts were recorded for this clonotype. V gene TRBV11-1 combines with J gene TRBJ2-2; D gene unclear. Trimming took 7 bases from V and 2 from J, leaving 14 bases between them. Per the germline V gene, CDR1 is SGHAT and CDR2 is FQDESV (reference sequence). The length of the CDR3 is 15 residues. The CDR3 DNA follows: TGTGCCAGCACCATCGGTCGTCAAAACACCGGGGAGCTGTTTTTT. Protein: CASTIGRQNTGELFF.

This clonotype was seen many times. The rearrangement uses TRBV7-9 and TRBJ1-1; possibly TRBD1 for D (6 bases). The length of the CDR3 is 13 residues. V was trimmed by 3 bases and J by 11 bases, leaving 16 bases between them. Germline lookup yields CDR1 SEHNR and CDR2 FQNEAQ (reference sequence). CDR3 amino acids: CASSFRAQGLAFF. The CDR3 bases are TGTGCCAGCAGCTTTAGGGCCCAGGGGTTGGCTTTCTTT.

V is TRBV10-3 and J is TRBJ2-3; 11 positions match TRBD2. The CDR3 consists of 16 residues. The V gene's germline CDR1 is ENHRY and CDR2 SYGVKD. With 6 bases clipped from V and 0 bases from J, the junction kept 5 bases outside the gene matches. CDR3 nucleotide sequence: TGTGCCATCAGACCACTAGCGGGAGAGAGCACAGATACGCAGTATTTT. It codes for CAIRPLAGESTDTQYF.

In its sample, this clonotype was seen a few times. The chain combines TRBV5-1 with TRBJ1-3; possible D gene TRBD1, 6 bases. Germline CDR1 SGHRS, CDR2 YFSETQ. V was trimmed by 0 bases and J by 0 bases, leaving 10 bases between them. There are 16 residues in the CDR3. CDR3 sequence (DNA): TGCGCCAGCAGCTTGGGACAGGCGAACTCTGGAAACACCATATATTTT. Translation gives CASSLGQANSGNTIYF.

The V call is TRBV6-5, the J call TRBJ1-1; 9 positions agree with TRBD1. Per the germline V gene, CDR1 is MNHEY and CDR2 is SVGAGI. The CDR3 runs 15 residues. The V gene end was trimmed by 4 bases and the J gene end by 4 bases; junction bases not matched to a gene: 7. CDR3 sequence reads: CASSSYGTGTTEAFF. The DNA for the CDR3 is TGTGCCAGCAGTTCGTACGGGACAGGGACCACTGAAGCTTTCTTT.

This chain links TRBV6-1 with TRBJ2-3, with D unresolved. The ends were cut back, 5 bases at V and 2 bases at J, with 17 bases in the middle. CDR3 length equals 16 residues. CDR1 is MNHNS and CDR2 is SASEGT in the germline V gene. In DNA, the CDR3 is TGTGCCAGCAGTACTCGGACGGAAGGATCCACAGATACGCAGTATTTT. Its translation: CASSTRTEGSTDTQYF.

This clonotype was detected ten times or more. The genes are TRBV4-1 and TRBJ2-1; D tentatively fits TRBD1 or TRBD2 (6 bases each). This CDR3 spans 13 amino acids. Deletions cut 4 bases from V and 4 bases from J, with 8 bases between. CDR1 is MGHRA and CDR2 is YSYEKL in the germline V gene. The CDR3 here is CASSRGGYNEQFF. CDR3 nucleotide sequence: TGCGCCAGCAGCCGAGGGGGGTACAATGAGCAGTTCTTC.

The CDR3 DNA reads TGTGCCACCAGTGACCCCGGACAGCCCAATGAGCAGTTCTTC. Translation: CATSDPGQPNEQFF. The chain carries TRBV24-1 and TRBJ2-1; possibly TRBD1 for D (6 bases). CDR3 length: 14 amino acids. Trimming removed 4 bases from V and 6 bases from J, with 12 bases in between. Germline values: CDR1 KGHDR, CDR2 SFDVKD.